This record covers a single T cell receptor (beta chain). Its specificity is not known. Germline CDR1 and CDR2: MNHNS and SASEGT. The CDR3 totals 15 residues. Trimming shortened V by 3 bases and J by 1 base, and 13 bases separated the two germline ends. Profiling relied on immunoSEQ multiplex PCR, and the TCRdb table lists in-frame clones only, not all of them. There are tens of thousands of clones in the sample; more than 70% occur only once, and 12% lies in the top ten. These data originate in a study of cytomegalovirus exposure and HLA in healthy donors. Study-level points and caveats: Cytomegalovirus status was reportedly diagnosed by the classifier with high specificity and sensitivity. The study flagged some 170 TCR beta chains as cytomegalovirus-associated. In vitro confirmation showed three CMV-associated chains to be CMV antigen specific.

Separate from the roughly 720-subject first cohort, the roughly 130-subject validation cohort was the one that the donors belonged to. The genes are TRBV6-1 and TRBJ2-7; D unclear. The clonotype originates from a woman aged 18-29 years in good health and CMV-seropositive. The sequenced sample was PBMCs. CDR3 amino acids: CASSDRSAGSYEQYF. CDR3 in DNA: TGTGCCAGCAGTGATAGGTCGGCAGGTTCCTACGAGCAGTACTTC.